This is a list of T cell receptor beta chains from one sample in a study of molecular identifiers for immune sequencing clone quantification. TCRdb fed the PCR reads into MiXCR, producing one record per CDR3 protein. The sample consists of around 460,000 distinct CDR3 sequences, over 20% of them appearing once. Sequencing was performed on naive CD8+ T cells from blood, with Jurkat cell RNA spiked in. Source of these receptors: a human donor in good health. Some libraries in this study had Jurkat cell RNA spiked in. Both conserved end residues are part of each CDR3. The D gene is left open where the match is weak. Clone size appears in some rows only: once, few, many, or a class for an expanded clone.

TRBV7-9	many	TRBJ1-1	TRBD1	TGTGCCAGCAGCTTACTTCCGGGACAGGGCGCGGGTGGCACTGAAGCTTTCTTT	CASSLLPGQGAGGTEAFF
TRBV7-9	-	TRBJ2-2	-	TGTGCCAGCACCGGGGAGGGGACACCCACGCGGACCGGGGAGCTGTTTTTT	CASTGEGTPTRTGELFF
TRBV3-1	-	TRBJ2-1	-	TGTGCCAGCAGCCGTCCGATAGGGTCATACAATGAGCAGTTCTTC	CASSRPIGSYNEQFF
TRBV6-6	-	TRBJ2-7	TRBD1	TGTGCCAGCAGGGTGGGACAGTCCTACGAGCAGTACTTC	CASRVGQSYEQYF
TRBV7-6	-	TRBJ2-2	-	TGTGCCAGCAGCTTAATCCTCGGGAACACCGGGGAGCTGTTTTTT	CASSLILGNTGELFF
TRBV27	many	TRBJ2-1	TRBD2	TGTGCCAGCAGCTCCCTAGCGGGGGGGCCCTACAATGAGCAGTTCTTC	CASSSLAGGPYNEQFF
TRBV27	many	TRBJ1-5	-	TGTGCCAGCAGTTCGCGGGAATCCAATCAGCCCCAGCATTTT	CASSSRESNQPQHF
TRBV13	many	TRBJ1-1	-	TGTGCCAGCAGCACCCGGGGCACTGAAGCTTTCTTT	CASSTRGTEAFF
TRBV7-2	few	TRBJ1-5	TRBD1	TGTGCCAGCAGCCCATTGACAGGGCCAGGGCAGCCCCAGCATTTT	CASSPLTGPGQPQHF
TRBV14	many	TRBJ2-7	-	TGTGCCAGCAGCCCCCACCCGGGCCGCGAGCAGTACTTC	CASSPHPGREQYF